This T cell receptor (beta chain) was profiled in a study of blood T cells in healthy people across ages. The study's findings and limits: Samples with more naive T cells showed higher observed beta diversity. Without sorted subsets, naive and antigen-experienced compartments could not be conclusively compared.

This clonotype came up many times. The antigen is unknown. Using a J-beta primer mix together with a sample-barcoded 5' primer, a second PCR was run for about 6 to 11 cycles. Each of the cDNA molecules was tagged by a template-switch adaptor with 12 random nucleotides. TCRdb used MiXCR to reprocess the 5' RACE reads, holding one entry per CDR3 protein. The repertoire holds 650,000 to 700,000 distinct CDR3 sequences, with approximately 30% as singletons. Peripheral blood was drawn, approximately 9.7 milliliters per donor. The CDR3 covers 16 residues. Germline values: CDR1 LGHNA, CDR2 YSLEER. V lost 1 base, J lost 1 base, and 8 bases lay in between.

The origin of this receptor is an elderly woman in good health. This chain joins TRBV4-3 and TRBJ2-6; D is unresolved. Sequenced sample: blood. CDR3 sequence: CASSQARLSGANVLTF. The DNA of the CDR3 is TGCGCCAGCAGCCAAGCCAGGCTATCTGGGGCCAACGTCCTGACTTTC.